What follows describes a single T cell receptor beta chain. This clone's antigen is unknown. There are no base qualities to consult, and no much larger clone falls within one base. The trial excluded patients who had a history of autoimmune disease or were on systemic immunosuppression. Peripheral blood for TCR sequencing was collected from all dose cohorts at baseline, on cycle 4 day 1, and on cycle 7 day 1. The samples were drawn from a first-in-human, open-label, multicenter phase I dose-escalation trial of ivuxolimab. Adults with locally advanced or metastatic head and neck squamous cell, hepatocellular, melanoma or renal cell carcinoma were enrolled in the trial. Before TCR sequencing, CD4+ T cells and CD8+ T cells were sorted from peripheral blood as separate populations. This sample was taken from a study of OX40 agonist ivuxolimab in advanced cancers. Describing the broader study: The costimulatory receptor OX40 (CD134) was targeted by ivuxolimab, a fully human IgG2 agonistic monoclonal antibody. Intravenous ivuxolimab was administered to patients every 2 weeks at six dose levels: 0.01, 0.1, 0.3, 1.5, 3 and 10 mg/kg. Of the roughly 52 dose-escalation patients, hepatocellular carcinoma was present in around 19, melanoma in roughly 15, renal cell carcinoma in 9 and head and neck cancer in 9. The dose-escalation cohort was 80% to 90% male with a mean age of about 54 years, ranging from about 23 to 85. Patients were allowed to have had prior anti-PD-1, anti-PD-L1 or anti-CTLA-4 therapy, and about 40% of the dose-escalation patients had been treated with checkpoint inhibitors. Partial responses were achieved by three dose-escalation patients, of whom one had hepatocellular carcinoma and two had cutaneous melanoma. Peripheral TCRbeta sequencing was intended to test whether TCR sequence diversity was altered and clonal T-cell expansion was caused by ivuxolimab. The paper covers the monotherapy dose-escalation part of the phase I ivuxolimab trial, which included N ≈ 50 patients. Points the paper makes about the study in general: The antigen specificity of the peripheral T cells that underwent clonal expansion was not determined. In partial responders in the 0.1-3.0 mg/kg groups, normalized peripheral clonal expansion was found to be among the lowest, especially among CD8+ T cells. Clonal expansion of both CD4+ and CD8+ blood T cells was observed from baseline to week 6 at doses 0.1 to 3.0 mg/kg. On average, CD8+ T cells showed more expanded clones than CD4+ T cells after ivuxolimab. Low levels of normalized T-cell clonal expansion were also seen in some nonresponding patients.

Per the germline V gene, SGDLS is the CDR1 and YYNGEE is the CDR2. V is pared back by 4 bases and J by 4 bases, with 17 bases lying between the germline termini. The CDR3 measures 15 amino acids from cysteine to phenylalanine. CDR3 DNA only is kept here, 45 bases in frame from base 1. For sequencing of the TCRbeta CDR3 region, genomic DNA was extracted from the sorted cells. The immunoSEQ Assay was used to sequence the TCRbeta CDR3 regions. The immuneACCESS repertoire file appears here via TCRdb, limited to in-frame rearrangements. These files lack a portion of the clones; in checked studies, under half of the deficit traces to unresolved V genes, and the cause of the others is not known. This sample comprises under 40,000 clones, roughly 84% of them detected only once. The ten largest make up 15% to 20% of the sample.

This chain joins TRBV9 to TRBJ1-2, with TRBD1 as a weak D call on 6 bases. The sequence was obtained from an adult with an advanced solid tumor such as melanoma, head and neck, liver or kidney cancer. The material sequenced was CD4+ or CD8+ T cells sorted from blood, taken in a trial of the OX40 agonist ivuxolimab. The CDR3 sequence is CASSYREAEGYGYTF. The DNA reads TGTGCCAGCAGCTACAGGGAAGCGGAGGGCTATGGCTACACCTTC.